This TCR beta chain was retrieved from a study of beta chain features in type 1 diabetes. The wider study: Patients shared similar age, gender and cell yields with healthy donors.

Isolation of CD4+ naive, central memory, regulatory and stem cell-like memory cells was achieved by sorting via CD45RO/CCR7/CD25/CD127/CD95/CD27. Of the isolated RNA, all was reverse transcribed, and so the sequenced material was expressed TCRB transcripts. Clones were read by immunoSEQ multiplex PCR, and TCRdb kept only the in-frame ones, dropping some. Of under 400,000 clones in the sample, over 9.5% were seen once. As for this clone: Its antigen is not known.

Germline V lookup: CDR1 SGHNT, CDR2 YENEEA. The CDR3 runs 13 residues. The trim removed 5 bases at V and 9 bases at J, leaving 4 bases unmatched. The study's findings and limits: Moderate yet significant TCRB CDR3 shortening was seen in Type 1 diabetes patients in all four CD4+ subsets. The question of HLA type influencing TCRB rearrangement was one that remained unresolved here.

This chain connects TRBV11-3 to TRBJ1-6, with 7 bases that match TRBD1. The sequenced material came from naive CD4+ T cells from blood. The source of this sequence is a man between 18 and 29 years old in good health. The CDR3 is CASSTRQGSPLHF. In DNA, the CDR3 is TGTGCCAGCAGCACGAGACAGGGTTCACCCCTCCACTTT.